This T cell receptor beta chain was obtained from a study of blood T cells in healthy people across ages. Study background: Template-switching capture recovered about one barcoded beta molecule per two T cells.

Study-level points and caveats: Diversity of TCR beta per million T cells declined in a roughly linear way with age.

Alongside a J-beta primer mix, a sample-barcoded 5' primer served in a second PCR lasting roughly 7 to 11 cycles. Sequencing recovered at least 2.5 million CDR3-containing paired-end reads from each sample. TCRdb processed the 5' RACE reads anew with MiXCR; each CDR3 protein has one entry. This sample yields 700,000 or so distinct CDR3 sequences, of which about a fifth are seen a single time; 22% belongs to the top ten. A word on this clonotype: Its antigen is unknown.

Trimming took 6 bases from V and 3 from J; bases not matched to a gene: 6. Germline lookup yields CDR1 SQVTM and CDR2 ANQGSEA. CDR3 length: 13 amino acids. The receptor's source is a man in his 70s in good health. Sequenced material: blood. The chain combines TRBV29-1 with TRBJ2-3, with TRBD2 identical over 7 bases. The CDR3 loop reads CSVGRDLTDTQYF. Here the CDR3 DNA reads TGCAGCGTGGGGAGGGACTTGACAGATACGCAGTATTTT.